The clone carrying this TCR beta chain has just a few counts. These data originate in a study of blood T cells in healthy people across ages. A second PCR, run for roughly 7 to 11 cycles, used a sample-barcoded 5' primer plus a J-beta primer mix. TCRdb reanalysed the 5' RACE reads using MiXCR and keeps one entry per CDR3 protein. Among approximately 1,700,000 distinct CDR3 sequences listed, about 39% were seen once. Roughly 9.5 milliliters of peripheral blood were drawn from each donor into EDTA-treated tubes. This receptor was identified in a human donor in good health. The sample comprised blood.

CDR3: CATSATPYNEQFF. DNA for the CDR3: TGTGCCACCAGTGCTACTCCCTACAATGAGCAGTTCTTC. This sequence joins TRBV24-1 and TRBJ2-1; no clear D gene. There are 13 residues in the CDR3. The germline V gene has CDR1 KGHDR and CDR2 SFDVKD. V gave up 5 bases and J gave up 2 bases, with 6 bases separating them.